This T cell receptor (beta chain) was sequenced in a study of shared T cell receptors in the human thymus. The V gene lost 10 bases and the J gene lost 3 bases, with 21 bases spanning the gap. Looked up from germline, CDR1 is LNHDA and CDR2 is SQIVND (reference sequence). The CDR3 runs to 16 residues. Sequencing used immunoSEQ multiplex PCR; TCRdb keeps in-frame clones, though not all of them. This table holds more than 550,000 clones, about 90% found once. This same sample was also taken into another study, of human thymus T cells. That investigation notes: Thymus specimens were resections from corrective heart surgery.

The chain has TRBV19 and TRBJ2-2; tentatively, D is TRBD1 (5 bases). The clonotype was recovered from a boy in the first two years of life with a congenital heart defect. The sequencing sample was made of thymocytes. As DNA, the CDR3 is TGTGCCATCCCGCCCTCCAGGGAAGATGACACCGGGGAGCTGTTTTTT. Its translation: CAIPPSREDDTGELFF.